This TCR beta chain was recorded in a study of blood T cell repertoires in COVID-19. Study overall: PBMCs, B-cell-depleted T cells, or T cells were the source of the cDNA or gDNA that made up the material.

This clone is labeled medium-sized. The data were produced by immunoSEQ multiplex PCR, yet TCRdb's version contains in-frame clones alone and is incomplete. The sample shows 100,000 or so clones, more than 75% of them seen only once. Per the germline V gene, CDR1 is MNHEY and CDR2 is SMNVEV (reference sequence). V lost 7 bases and J lost 3, with 19 bases in between. This CDR3 contains 16 residues. The TCR originated in a man between 25 and 39 years old in a cohort sampled during active COVID-19. The chain recombines TRBV27 with TRBJ1-5, with a tentative D call TRBD1 (5 bases). Material: peripheral blood. CDR3 sequence reads: CASKKTGGISNQPQHF. DNA for the CDR3: TGTGCCAGCAAAAAAACCGGGGGGATATCCAATCAGCCCCAGCATTTT.